This T cell receptor beta chain was identified during a study of cytomegalovirus exposure and HLA in healthy donors. With 60 Vbeta and 13 Jbeta primers, the PCR was carried out. Measured with immunoSEQ multiplex PCR; TCRdb has only the in-frame clones, and not every one. This table has some 140,000 clones, about three quarters appearing once. As concerns this clone: The sample has other DNA sequences that encode this CDR3 too.

The CDR3 covers 13 residues. CDR1 MGHRA and CDR2 YSYEKL come from the germline V gene. V was cut by 0 bases and J by 3 bases, with 6 bases left in between. The rearrangement uses TRBV4-1 and TRBJ2-7; D gene ambiguous. The clonotype originates from a male donor in good health and CMV-seropositive. Material: PBMCs. This chain's CDR3 is CASSQDNSYEQYF. CDR3 DNA sequence: TGCGCCAGCAGCCAAGATAACAGCTACGAGCAGTACTTC.